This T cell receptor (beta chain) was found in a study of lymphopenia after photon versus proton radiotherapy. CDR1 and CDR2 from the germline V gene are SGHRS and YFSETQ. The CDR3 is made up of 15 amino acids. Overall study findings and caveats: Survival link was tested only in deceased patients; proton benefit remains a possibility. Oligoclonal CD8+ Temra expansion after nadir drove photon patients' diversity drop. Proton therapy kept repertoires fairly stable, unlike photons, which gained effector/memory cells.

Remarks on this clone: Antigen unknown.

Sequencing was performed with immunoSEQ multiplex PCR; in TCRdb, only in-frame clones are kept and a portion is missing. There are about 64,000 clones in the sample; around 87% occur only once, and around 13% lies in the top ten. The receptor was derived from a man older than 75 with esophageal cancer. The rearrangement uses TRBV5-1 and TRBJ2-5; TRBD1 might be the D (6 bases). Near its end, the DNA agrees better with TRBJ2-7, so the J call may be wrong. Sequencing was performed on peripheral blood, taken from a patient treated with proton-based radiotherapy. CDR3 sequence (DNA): TGCGCCAGCAGCGTCGCCGGGACATTCGAATACGAGCAGTACTTC. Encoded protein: CASSVAGTFEYEQYF.